These 17 T cell receptor beta chains originate from one sample sequenced in a study of T-cell memory formation after mild COVID-19. Using its own MiXCR run on the 5' RACE reads, TCRdb lists one record per CDR3 protein. The sample lists 100,000 to 150,000 distinct CDR3 sequences, about a sixth occurring once. Sequences were obtained from PBMCs or a T cell subset sorted from them (not recorded which). These receptors originate from a man between 18 and 35 years old who had mild COVID-19 (a few samples of this study predate the infection). Cell type and time point are not known.

The V call is TRBV5-1, the J call TRBJ1-2; D possibly corresponds to TRBD1 (5 bases). Germline V gene sequence: CDR1 SGHRS, CDR2 YFSETQ. The CDR3 runs 16 residues. Deletions cut 3 bases from V and 1 base from J, with 16 bases between. CDR3 DNA: TGCGCCAGCAGCTATGAAAGGGACGGTAATAACTATGGCTACACCTTC. Its protein product is CASSYERDGNNYGYTF.

This clonotype was observed a few times. This chain links TRBV11-2 with TRBJ2-5, with 7 bases aligning to TRBD1. This CDR3 region has 14 residues. After removal of 2 bases from V and 5 bases from J, the junction contained 5 bases not matched to a gene. The germline gives CDR1 SGHAT, CDR2 FQNNGV. The CDR3, as DNA: TGTGCCAGCAGCTTAATGACAGGGATCGAGACCCAGTACTTC. Its protein product is CASSLMTGIETQYF.

The V gene is TRBV7-3, the J gene TRBJ2-5, with 9 nucleotides matching TRBD2. The CDR3 runs to 17 residues. V shed 5 bases, J shed 1 base, and the junction held 11 bases outside the gene matches. Germline CDR1 is SGHTA and CDR2 is FQGTGA. CDR3: CASSLTPLTSGQETQYF. The CDR3 nucleotides are TGTGCCAGCAGCCTTACCCCCCTGACTAGCGGCCAAGAGACCCAGTACTTC.

The genes are TRBV20-1 and TRBJ1-3, with D possibly being TRBD1 (6 bases). The CDR3 is 14 residues long. CDR1 DFQATT and CDR2 SNEGSKA come from the germline V gene (reference sequence). Trimming took off 5 bases at V and 3 bases at J, with 14 bases between the two ends. Here the CDR3 DNA reads TGCAGTGCTCTCACAGGGACTGGTGGAAACACCATATATTTT. Its translation: CSALTGTGGNTIYF.

The chain combines TRBV6-5 with TRBJ1-3; D is possibly TRBD1 (6 bases). The germline CDR1 and CDR2 sequences are MNHEY and SVGAGI. V was cut by 3 bases and J by 0 bases, with 15 bases left in between. The CDR3 consists of 17 residues. The CDR3 loop reads CASSYGGQPSSGNTIYF. CDR3 sequence (DNA): TGTGCCAGCAGTTATGGCGGACAGCCCAGCTCTGGAAACACCATATATTTT.

The chain carries TRBV4-3 and TRBJ1-2; D gene uncertain. Germline lookup yields CDR1 LGHNA and CDR2 YSLEER. Trimming left V 1 base short and J 8 bases short, with 26 bases between. The CDR3 extends over 18 amino acids. The DNA of the CDR3 is TGCGCCAGCAGCCAAGGCGCCACCCCGAAAGGGCGGGTAAAGGGCTACACCTTC. Translating it yields CASSQGATPKGRVKGYTF.

The rearrangement uses TRBV20-1 and TRBJ1-5; D is uncertain. The V and J ends lost 5 bases and 11 bases respectively, with 7 bases between them. CDR3 length: 9 residues. The germline gives CDR1 DFQATT, CDR2 SNEGSKA (reference sequence). For the CDR3, the DNA is TGCAGTGCTCCGGGATCCCAGCATTTT. Its protein product is CSAPGSQHF.

The chain carries TRBV30 and TRBJ1-5; D gene uncertain. V was trimmed by 0 bases and J by 4 bases, leaving 10 bases between them. Germline CDR1 and CDR2: GTSNPN and SVGIG (reference sequence). The CDR3 is 14 residues long. CDR3 DNA: TGTGCCTGGAGTGTACTAGACACTAATCAGCCCCAGCATTTT. It specifies CAWSVLDTNQPQHF.

This clonotype came up a few times. The chain has TRBV12-3 or TRBV12-4 and TRBJ2-3; tentative D call: TRBD1 (6 bases). Trimming left V 3 bases short and J 1 base short, with 11 bases between. This CDR3 has 15 residues. CDR3 region: CASSFRGWGTDTQYF. DNA for the CDR3: TGTGCCAGCAGTTTCAGGGGATGGGGCACAGATACGCAGTATTTT.

J is TRBJ1-2 and V is TRBV20-1; D is undetermined. Trimming took off 1 base at V and 8 bases at J, with 20 bases between the two ends. CDR3 length: 15 residues. CDR1 is DFQATT and CDR2 is SNEGSKA in the germline V gene (reference sequence). The CDR3 here is CSARGFSSIGWGYTF. The CDR3 DNA sequence: TGCAGTGCTAGAGGGTTCTCCAGTATCGGCTGGGGCTACACCTTC.

The sample holds a few counts of this clonotype. J is TRBJ1-2 and V is TRBV4-3; no definite D call. Trimming removed 0 bases at V and 2 bases at J, with 13 bases between. CDR1 is LGHNA and CDR2 is YSLEER in the germline V gene. The CDR3 sequence is 16 residues long. The CDR3 nucleotides read TGCGCCAGCAGCCAAGATGGGGTCACACACAACTATGGCTACACCTTC. This translates into CASSQDGVTHNYGYTF.

In its sample, this clonotype was seen many times. This chain uses TRBV29-1 with TRBJ2-3; D possibly corresponds to TRBD1 (6 bases). The CDR3 is 13 residues long. Germline V lookup: CDR1 SQVTM, CDR2 ANQGSEA. Trimming removed 4 bases at V and 5 bases at J, with 13 bases between. This CDR3 is CSVVRGAEDTQYF. The CDR3, as DNA: TGCAGCGTTGTCAGGGGCGCCGAAGATACGCAGTATTTT.

The rearrangement joins TRBV5-1 to TRBJ2-3; D is uncertain. The germline V gene encodes CDR1 SGHRS and CDR2 YFSETQ. CDR3 length: 11 amino acids. V was pared by 4 bases and J by 6 bases, with 6 bases between. CDR3 sequence (DNA): TGCGCCAGCAGCGAAGCCGATACGCAGTATTTT. It specifies CASSEADTQYF.

The chain is built from TRBV7-2 and TRBJ2-5; a weak D match, TRBD2 (5 bases). Germline V CDR1 and CDR2: SGHTA, FQGNSA. Trimming removed 5 bases at V and 4 bases at J, with 20 bases between. The CDR3 is 16 residues long. The CDR3 coding sequence is TGTGCCAGCAGCCGAGGACTGCCCCCCCGGGGAGAGACCCAGTACTTC. Translation gives CASSRGLPPRGETQYF.

At least ten counts were recorded for this clonotype. The chain couples TRBV5-4 to TRBJ2-7, with no clear D. CDR3 length: 11 residues. Germline V lookup: CDR1 SGHNT, CDR2 YYREEE (reference sequence). V lost 1 base and J lost 7, with 6 bases in between. The CDR3 is CASSLRGEQYF. The DNA for the CDR3 is TGTGCCAGCAGCTTGCGAGGAGAGCAGTACTTC.

The CDR3 is CATSDPLQGTNNEQFF. As DNA, the CDR3 is TGTGCCACCAGTGATCCTCTACAGGGGACCAACAATGAGCAGTTCTTC. This chain joins TRBV24-1 and TRBJ2-1, with 7 nucleotides matching TRBD1. Germline V lookup: CDR1 KGHDR, CDR2 SFDVKD. The V segment lost 3 bases and the J segment 5 bases; nucleotides outside the gene matches: 9. The CDR3 runs 16 residues.

This clonotype was counted only a few times. The J gene is TRBJ2-4, the V gene TRBV7-2; TRBD2 might be the D (5 bases). Germline CDR1 SGHTA, CDR2 FQGNSA. The V end lost 5 bases, the J end lost 3 bases, and 20 bases lay between the germline ends. This CDR3 contains 17 residues. The DNA of the CDR3 is TGTGCCAGCAGCCCGCACTCCGGGAATTCGGGCAAAAACATTCAGTACTTC. Amino acids: CASSPHSGNSGKNIQYF.